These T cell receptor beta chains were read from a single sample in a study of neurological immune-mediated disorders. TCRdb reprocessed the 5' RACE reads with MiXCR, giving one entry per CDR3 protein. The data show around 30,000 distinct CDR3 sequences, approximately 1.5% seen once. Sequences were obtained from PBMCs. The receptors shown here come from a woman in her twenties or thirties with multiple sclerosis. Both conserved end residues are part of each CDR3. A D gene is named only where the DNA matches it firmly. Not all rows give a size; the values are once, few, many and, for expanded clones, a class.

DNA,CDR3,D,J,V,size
TGTGCCAGCAGTGGCTCCGGGAGCTACGAGCAGTACTTC,CASSGSGSYEQYF,.,TRBJ2-7,TRBV6-1,many
TGCAGTGCTAGGGGGCTCTACTACGAGCAGTACTTC,CSARGLYYEQYF,.,TRBJ2-7,TRBV20-1,many
TGCAGCGTCGGCACCACGGGACAGTTCGCCGGGGAGCTGTTTTTT,CSVGTTGQFAGELFF,TRBD1,TRBJ2-2,TRBV29-1,many
TGTGCCAGCAGCTTAATGGGCCGACGGGGGGGTGGCACAGATACGCAGTATTTT,CASSLMGRRGGGTDTQYF,TRBD2,TRBJ2-3,TRBV7-2,many
TGCAGTGCCCGACGGGGGGTCTCCTACAATGAGCAGTTCTTC,CSARRGVSYNEQFF,TRBD2,TRBJ2-1,TRBV20-1,many
TGTGCCACGACTAGCGGGCCTGAGGAGACCCAGTACTTC,CATTSGPEETQYF,TRBD2,TRBJ2-5,TRBV7-9,many
TGTGCCATCAGTGAGCTAAGACTAGCGGGGGAAGATACGCAGTATTTT,CAISELRLAGEDTQYF,TRBD2,TRBJ2-3,TRBV10-3,many
TGCGCCAGCAGCTTGGGTGGACAGGCTCACACTGAAGCTTTCTTT,CASSLGGQAHTEAFF,TRBD1,TRBJ1-1,TRBV5-1,many
TGTGCCAGCAGCCAAGTGGGGGGGCCGAACACCGGGGAGCTGTTTTTT,CASSQVGGPNTGELFF,.,TRBJ2-2,TRBV3-1,many
TGTGCCAGCAAACCCCGAACGGCCTACGAGCAGTACTTC,CASKPRTAYEQYF,.,TRBJ2-7,TRBV6-5,many
TGTGCCAGCAGCCTAGACGGGACCTACGAGCAGTACTTC,CASSLDGTYEQYF,.,TRBJ2-7,TRBV5-5,many
TGTGCCAGCAGCCAAGATAACGCAGGGCCGCGTAATGAAAAACTGTTTTTT,CASSQDNAGPRNEKLFF,.,TRBJ1-4,TRBV3-1,many
TGCGCCAGCAGCCCTAGGGGGGGCCTTCTTAGCTCCTACGAGCAGTACTTC,CASSPRGGLLSSYEQYF,.,TRBJ2-7,TRBV5-1,many
TGTGCCACCAGCAGAGACCGCACAGATACGCAGTATTTT,CATSRDRTDTQYF,.,TRBJ2-3,TRBV15,many
TGTGCCAGCGTGGGGAGCAGGGAGTTGGTGTGGGACACTGAAGCTTTCTTT,CASVGSRELVWDTEAFF,.,TRBJ1-1,TRBV12-3/TRBV12-4,many
TGTGCCAGCAGTTACAACGCAAAAACCTATGGCTACACCTTC,CASSYNAKTYGYTF,.,TRBJ1-2,TRBV6-5,many
TGCAGTGCCCCGACAGGGAGCTTTTCCAAAAACATTCAGTACTTC,CSAPTGSFSKNIQYF,TRBD1,TRBJ2-4,TRBV20-1,many
TGCGCCAGCAGCTTGGGGGACGGAGAGTTATATTTTGGAAACACCATATATTTT,CASSLGDGELYFGNTIYF,.,TRBJ1-3,TRBV5-1,many
TGTGCCAGCAGCTTAGGAGTAAATCAGCCCCAGCATTTT,CASSLGVNQPQHF,.,TRBJ1-5,TRBV7-9,many
TGCGCCAGCAGCTTGGCCCGGACAGTCGAAGCTTTCTTT,CASSLARTVEAFF,.,TRBJ1-1,TRBV5-1,many
TGTGCCAGCAGCTCGGGACCACTCCCGTACCAAGAGACCCAGTACTTC,CASSSGPLPYQETQYF,.,TRBJ2-5,TRBV7-2,many
TGTGCCAGCAGCGTAGGGGAGGGTTGGGGCACTGAAGCTTTCTTT,CASSVGEGWGTEAFF,.,TRBJ1-1,TRBV9,many
TGTGCCAGCAGCTTGAGTGGCAGGGCCGAGCAGTACTTC,CASSLSGRAEQYF,.,TRBJ2-7,TRBV7-3,many
TGCAGTGGTTCCCAGGTGGACTTGGGCAATCAGCCCCAGCATTTT,CSGSQVDLGNQPQHF,.,TRBJ1-5,TRBV20-1,many
TGTGCCAGCAGCCCCCGACTTACAAACAATGAGCAGTTCTTC,CASSPRLTNNEQFF,.,TRBJ2-1,TRBV7-2,many
TGTGCCAGCCTGATTAACGGGGTCTCTGAAGCTTTCTTT,CASLINGVSEAFF,.,TRBJ1-1,TRBV6-6,many
TGCGCCAGCAGCGAGTTGAGGACAGGGGGATACAATGAGCAGTTCTTC,CASSELRTGGYNEQFF,TRBD1,TRBJ2-1,TRBV10-1,.
TGCAGTGCTAGAGTAGGGCAAGAGACCCAGTACTTC,CSARVGQETQYF,.,TRBJ2-5,TRBV20-1,many
TGTGCCAGCAGCTCTATGGGGACCAATCCCTACAATGAGCAGTTCTTC,CASSSMGTNPYNEQFF,.,TRBJ2-1,TRBV11-2,many
TGTGCCAGCAGTTTCTTGACTAGGGTCAATGAGCAGTTCTTC,CASSFLTRVNEQFF,.,TRBJ2-1,TRBV6-6,many
TGTGCCAGCAGCTTGCGGGCAGGGACTGGGGCCAACGTCCTGACTTTC,CASSLRAGTGANVLTF,.,TRBJ2-6,TRBV7-2,.
TGTGCCACCGACTCTGGGGCCAACGTCCTGACTTTC,CATDSGANVLTF,.,TRBJ2-6,TRBV5-5,many
TGTGCCATCAGAGGGACTGGCCCTGAAGCTTTCTTT,CAIRGTGPEAFF,.,TRBJ1-1,TRBV10-3,many
TGTGCCAGCAGTTCGACAGTCAATTCACCCCTCCACTTT,CASSSTVNSPLHF,.,TRBJ1-6,TRBV6-2/TRBV6-3,many
TGTGCCAGCAGCTCCCTAGGCGCGGCATCTGGAGAGACCCAGTACTTC,CASSSLGAASGETQYF,.,TRBJ2-5,TRBV28,many
TGTGCCAGCACAGGGGGCGGCTTTGATCAGCCCCAGCATTTT,CASTGGGFDQPQHF,TRBD1,TRBJ1-5,TRBV12-3/TRBV12-4,many
TGTGCCAGCAGCGCCCTTGGGAGCAGCAATCAGCCCCAGCATTTT,CASSALGSSNQPQHF,.,TRBJ1-5,TRBV7-8,many
TGTGCCAGCAGCTTAGGGCAGGGGAGAACCGGGGAGCTGTTTTTT,CASSLGQGRTGELFF,.,TRBJ2-2,TRBV7-2,many
TGCGCCAGCAGCCATTCTAGCTCCGGGGAGCTGTTTTTT,CASSHSSSGELFF,.,TRBJ2-2,TRBV5-1,many
TGCAGTGCTATCCGCCGCGGGTTGTACGAGCAGTACTTC,CSAIRRGLYEQYF,.,TRBJ2-7,TRBV20-1,many
TGTGCCAGCAGCTTGACAGGGCCGAACACTGAAGCTTTCTTT,CASSLTGPNTEAFF,.,TRBJ1-1,TRBV5-6,many
TGTGCCAGCAACAATTTGTTGGGAGATACGCAGTATTTT,CASNNLLGDTQYF,.,TRBJ2-3,TRBV7-9,.
TGTGCCAGCAGCGTATCGACGGTTTACGAGCAGTACTTC,CASSVSTVYEQYF,.,TRBJ2-7,TRBV7-2,many
TGCGCCAGCAGCCCCCTGGATCAGGGGTCCTACGAGCAGTACTTC,CASSPLDQGSYEQYF,.,TRBJ2-7,TRBV5-1,many
TGTGCCAGCAGGCTAGGGGGAGATTACTATGGCTACACCTTC,CASRLGGDYYGYTF,.,TRBJ1-2,TRBV12-3/TRBV12-4,many
TGCAGAGTGACTAGCGGGGGGAATCAAGAGACCCAGTACTTC,CRVTSGGNQETQYF,TRBD2,TRBJ2-5,TRBV20-1,many
TGTGCCAGCAGTTACTCGGGTAGCGGGGGGCCGTACGAGCAGTACTTC,CASSYSGSGGPYEQYF,TRBD2,TRBJ2-7,TRBV6-5,many
TGCAGTGCTAGTGCGGGGGGGCCTGGGGCCAACGTCCTGACTTTC,CSASAGGPGANVLTF,TRBD2,TRBJ2-6,TRBV20-1,many
TGCGCCAGCGGACTAGCGCGGAACACCGGGGAGCTGTTTTTT,CASGLARNTGELFF,TRBD2,TRBJ2-2,TRBV10-2,many
TGTGCCAGCTCCTTGGGACTAGCGGGGGTCTCAACAGATACGCAGTATTTT,CASSLGLAGVSTDTQYF,TRBD2,TRBJ2-3,TRBV18,many
TGCAGTGCGGGGGGGACAGGGGCCCTCAATCAGCCCCAGCATTTT,CSAGGTGALNQPQHF,TRBD1,TRBJ1-5,TRBV20-1,many
TGTGCCAGCAGCTTGGCGGCAGGCAATGAAAAACTGTTTTTT,CASSLAAGNEKLFF,.,TRBJ1-4,TRBV5-4,many
TGCGCCAGCAGCTTGATGGACCGCACAGATACGCAGTATTTT,CASSLMDRTDTQYF,.,TRBJ2-3,TRBV5-1,many
TGTGCCAGCAGCTCCGGGATCCGGGGGGGCAATCAGCCCCAGCATTTT,CASSSGIRGGNQPQHF,.,TRBJ1-5,TRBV28,.
TGCAGTGCTAGCTTAGGGCTAGCCGGTACCGGGGAGCTGTTTTTT,CSASLGLAGTGELFF,.,TRBJ2-2,TRBV20-1,many